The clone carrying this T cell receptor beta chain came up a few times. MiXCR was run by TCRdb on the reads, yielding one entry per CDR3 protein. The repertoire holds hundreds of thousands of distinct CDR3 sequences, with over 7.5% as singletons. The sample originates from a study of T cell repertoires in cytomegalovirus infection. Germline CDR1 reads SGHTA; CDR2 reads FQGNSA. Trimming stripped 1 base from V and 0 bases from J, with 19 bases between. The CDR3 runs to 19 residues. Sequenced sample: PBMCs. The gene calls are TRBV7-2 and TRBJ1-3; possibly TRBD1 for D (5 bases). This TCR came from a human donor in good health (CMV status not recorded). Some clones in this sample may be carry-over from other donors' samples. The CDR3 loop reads CASSLEGRGGRFSGNTIYF. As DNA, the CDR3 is TGTGCCAGCAGCTTAGAGGGTCGGGGCGGAAGGTTCTCTGGAAACACCATATATTTT.